This T cell receptor (beta chain) was identified in a study of identifying expanded T cells in peripheral blood. Study results and limitations: Across healthy donors, higher total template counts meant significantly greater roughly two-week count variance. Over approximately two and four weeks, about 15 and 19 clones changed, versus approximately 1.2 between replicates.

On this clone itself: No antigen is known for it.

From germline, CDR1 is SGHRS and CDR2 YFSETQ. The J segment lost 5 bases and the V segment lost 3 bases, leaving 5 bases of the junction unmatched. The CDR3 totals 14 residues. During the collection period, no donor immune events like infections were recorded. Sequencing was performed with immunoSEQ multiplex PCR; in TCRdb, only in-frame clones are kept and a portion is missing. The table shows over 100,000 clones, with less than 90% occurring only once. The genes are TRBV5-1 and TRBJ2-7; 10 bases map to TRBD1. The receptor's source is a person aged 18 to 70 in good health. Sequencing was carried out using blood. The CDR3 nucleotides read TGCGCCAGCAGCTCAGCCGGGACAGGGGACGAGCAGTACTTC. It yields the protein CASSSAGTGDEQYF.